This TCR beta chain is from a study of cytomegalovirus exposure and HLA in healthy donors. In regard to this clone: The antigen remains undetermined.

Germline lookup yields CDR1 SNHLY and CDR2 FYNNEI. V dropped 6 bases and J dropped 0; count of bases not matched to a gene: 11. This CDR3 region has 18 residues. Whole-study results and caveats: Sequence variants that were highly shared formed a cluster that was likely a sequencing artifact. At a 0.05 false discovery rate, a later analysis found about 17,000 TCR beta sequences to be associated with HLA alleles. A few V segments could not be told apart, such as TRBV6-2 and TRBV6-3, and were left out.

PCR was performed using 60 Vbeta and 13 Jbeta primers. Produced via immunoSEQ multiplex PCR; TCRdb's table is partial and in-frame only. Of approximately 130,000 clones listed, roughly 80% are singletons. Sequenced input: PBMCs. This chain joins TRBV2 and TRBJ2-3; 11 nucleotides match TRBD2. The clonotype originates from a boy aged 10-17 years in good health and CMV-seronegative. The CDR3 here is CASSGGGLAGPSTDTQYF. The CDR3 DNA is TGTGCCAGCAGCGGGGGAGGACTAGCGGGTCCTAGCACAGATACGCAGTATTTT.